A single sample is the source of the 27 T cell receptor beta chains below, sequenced in a study of blood T cell repertoires in COVID-19. Only in-frame clones appear in the TCRdb table, and some are missing; sequencing was by immunoSEQ multiplex PCR. This repertoire shows 200,000 or so clones, approximately 91% found once; its top ten account for under 2.5%. The specimen was peripheral blood. Every receptor here comes from a man in his sixties or seventies with active or convalescent COVID-19.

V is TRBV28 and J is TRBJ1-1; weak D call: TRBD1 (5 bases). This CDR3 has 13 residues. V shed 6 bases and J shed 6 bases, with 14 bases lying between them. The germline gives CDR1 MDHEN, CDR2 SYDVKM. Here the CDR3 DNA reads TGTGCCAGCAGGGGGCCCGGTTCCTCTGAAGCTTTCTTT. Its protein product is CASRGPGSSEAFF. The whole variable domain, filled in from reference TRBV28 and TRBJ1-1, reads DVKVTQSSRYLVKRTGEKVFLECVQDMDHENMFWYRQDPGLGLRLIYFSYDVKMKEKGDIPEGYSVSREKKERFSLILESASTNQTSMYLCASRGPGSSEAFFGQGTRLTVV.

This chain links TRBV2 with TRBJ2-1, with 10 bases matching TRBD2. Losses at the gene ends were 7 bases for V and 10 bases for J; bases not matched to a gene: 16. The CDR3 has 16 residues. The germline V gene has CDR1 SNHLY and CDR2 FYNNEI. CDR3 in amino acids: CASILLAGAVRGEQFF. The CDR3 DNA follows: TGTGCCAGCATTCTCCTAGCGGGAGCCGTGCGGGGGGAGCAGTTCTTC.

The V gene is TRBV19, the J gene TRBJ1-2; 7 positions agree with TRBD1. The CDR3 runs to 13 residues. Germline CDR1 and CDR2: LNHDA and SQIVND (reference sequence). V shed 3 bases and J 2 bases; nucleotides not matched to a gene: 0. The CDR3 sequence: CASSMGQNYGYTF. CDR3 in DNA: TGTGCCAGTAGTATGGGACAGAACTATGGCTACACCTTC.

The rearrangement links TRBV7-2 to TRBJ2-7, with D tentatively TRBD1 (5 bases). The ends were cut back, 5 bases at V and 3 bases at J, with 14 bases in the middle. Per the germline V gene, CDR1 is SGHTA and CDR2 is FQGNSA. The CDR3 has 14 residues. This CDR3 reads CASSQAQGGYEQYF. The CDR3 DNA sequence: TGTGCCAGCAGCCAAGCCCAGGGTGGCTACGAGCAGTACTTC.

The chain combines TRBV6-2 or TRBV6-3 with TRBJ2-7; 8 bases align to TRBD2. Germline assignment: CDR1 MNHEY and CDR2 SVGEGT. The CDR3 spans 13 residues. J gave up 3 bases and V 6 bases, and 4 bases lay outside the gene matches. The CDR3 DNA sequence: TGTGCCAGCAGCTTTAGCGGGATCTACGAGCAGTACTTC. Amino acids: CASSFSGIYEQYF.

The chain carries TRBV19 and TRBJ2-2, with 9 bases fitting TRBD1. The J segment lost 4 bases and the V segment lost 10 bases, leaving 7 bases of the junction unmatched. This CDR3 has 14 residues. CDR1 LNHDA and CDR2 SQIVND come from the germline V gene (reference sequence). The chain's CDR3 is CATSRTGVTGELFF. As DNA, the CDR3 is TGTGCCACCTCCCGGACAGGGGTCACCGGGGAGCTGTTTTTT.

The chain employs TRBV2 and TRBJ2-7; 7 bases line up with TRBD1. J was trimmed by 5 bases and V by 5 bases; bases with no gene match: 6. This CDR3 region has 13 residues. CDR1 SNHLY and CDR2 FYNNEI come from the germline V gene. CDR3 loop: CASSQQGLNEQYF. The CDR3 DNA reads TGTGCCAGCAGTCAACAGGGGTTAAACGAGCAGTACTTC.

This clone was recorded only once. This chain uses TRBV19 with TRBJ2-4; tentatively, D is TRBD2 (6 bases). CDR1 LNHDA and CDR2 SQIVND come from the germline V gene (reference sequence). Trimming removed 3 bases at V and 7 bases at J, with 19 bases between. There are 16 residues in the CDR3. This chain's CDR3 is CASSISLLTSGNIQYF. The CDR3 DNA sequence: TGTGCCAGTAGTATTTCTCTCCTGACTAGTGGGAACATTCAGTACTTC. Complete variable domain (other parts from reference TRBV19 and TRBJ2-4): DGGITQSPKYLFRKEGQNVTLSCEQNLNHDAMYWYRQDPGQGLRLIYYSQIVNDFQKGDIAEGYSVSREKKESFPLTVTSAQKNPTAFYLCASSISLLTSGNIQYFGAGTRLSVL.

This clone was detected only once. This chain uses TRBV27 with TRBJ2-4, with unresolved D. The CDR3 has 13 amino acids. V shed 3 bases and J shed 0 bases, with 3 bases lying between them. In germline, CDR1 is MNHEY, CDR2 SMNVEV (reference sequence). CDR3 protein: CASSFSAKNIQYF. The CDR3 DNA reads as TGTGCCAGCAGTTTCTCAGCCAAAAACATTCAGTACTTC.

A few counts support this clone. The genes are TRBV7-2 and TRBJ2-3; TRBD1 matches at 7 bases. J gave up 1 base and V 4 bases, and 11 bases lay outside the gene matches. The CDR3 totals 17 residues. Germline assignment: CDR1 SGHTA and CDR2 FQGNSA. CDR3 nucleotide sequence: TGTGCCAGCAGCTACCGGGACAGCCGAACCCGCACAGATACGCAGTATTTT. Encoded protein: CASSYRDSRTRTDTQYF. Combining the CDR3 with reference TRBV7-2 and TRBJ2-3 gives the whole variable domain GAGVSQSPSNKVTEKGKDVELRCDPISGHTALYWYRQSLGQGLEFLIYFQGNSAPDKSGLPSDRFSAERTGGSVSTLTIQRTQQEDSAVYLCASSYRDSRTRTDTQYFGPGTRLTVL.

The rearrangement joins TRBV25-1 to TRBJ2-1; 7 bases fit TRBD2. V lost 5 bases and J lost 8; bases outside the gene matches: 9. Looked up from germline, CDR1 is MGHDK and CDR2 is SYGVNS. CDR3 length: 14 amino acids. CDR3 nucleotide sequence: TGTGCCAGCAGTCCGAGGACTAGTCCCGATGAGCAGTTCTTC. Protein: CASSPRTSPDEQFF.

The V call is TRBV6-1, the J call TRBJ2-6; a possible D gene is TRBD1 (5 bases). The CDR3 consists of 16 residues. The germline V gene has CDR1 MNHNS and CDR2 SASEGT. The V end was cut by 4 bases, the J end by 4 bases, with 14 bases between. The CDR3 nucleotides are TGTGCCAGCAGTGGGATGCCAGGGATGGGGGCCAACGTCCTGACTTTC. Protein sequence: CASSGMPGMGANVLTF.

The chain has TRBV4-3 and TRBJ2-1; 9 nucleotides line up with TRBD2. This CDR3 is built from 17 residues. V was pared by 2 bases and J by 6 bases, with 11 bases of the junction left unmatched. Per germline, CDR1 LGHNA and CDR2 YSLEER. The CDR3 coding sequence is TGCGCCAGCAGCCAAAATGTAGCGGGAGTTATTGGCAATGAGCAGTTCTTC. This gives the protein CASSQNVAGVIGNEQFF.

The rearrangement uses TRBV5-1 and TRBJ1-1, with D perhaps TRBD1 (6 bases). Trimming shortened V by 0 bases and J by 7 bases, and 16 bases separated the two germline ends. CDR1 and CDR2 (germline): SGHRS, YFSETQ. The CDR3 runs 15 residues. The CDR3 bases are TGCGCCAGCAGCTTGGCCACAGGGTTGGTAGGTGAAGCTTTCTTT. Translating gives CASSLATGLVGEAFF.

This chain connects TRBV19 to TRBJ2-3, with 7 bases aligning to TRBD2. The CDR3 sequence is 15 residues long. The J segment lost 1 base and the V segment lost 10 bases, leaving 11 bases of the junction unmatched. From germline, CDR1 is LNHDA and CDR2 SQIVND (reference sequence). The CDR3 nucleotides read TGTGCCAATACCCCCGGACTAGGGGGCACAGATACGCAGTATTTT. It codes for CANTPGLGGTDTQYF.

DNA for the CDR3: TGTGCTAGTGGTTTGCCACCCCCAACCGGGACAGCCAGCCCCTGGGAGACCCAGTACTTC. Translated: CASGLPPPTGTASPWETQYF. The chain uses TRBV12-5 and TRBJ2-5, with 7 positions matching TRBD1. The CDR3 has 20 amino acids. The J segment lost 5 bases and the V segment lost 2 bases, leaving 23 bases of the junction unmatched. Germline CDR1 reads LGHNT; CDR2 reads FRNRAP.

This chain connects TRBV7-6 to TRBJ1-3, with 7 bases fitting TRBD1. CDR1 SGHVS and CDR2 FNYEAQ come from the germline V gene. This CDR3 has 15 amino acids. Unmatched junction bases numbered 4, after V lost 5 bases and J lost 0 bases. CDR3 region: CASSLGGPSGNTIYF. The CDR3 DNA sequence: TGTGCCAGCAGCCTAGGGGGCCCCTCTGGAAACACCATATATTTT.

For this clone: The junction and the germline gene differ at one end; a read error may be behind it. This chain joins TRBV7-7 and TRBJ2-5; 9 bases map to TRBD2. Germline V CDR1 and CDR2: SSHAT, FNYEAQ (reference sequence). The CDR3 extends over 17 amino acids. CDR3 sequence (DNA): TGTGCTAGCAGCCGAAGACTAGCGGAGACCGTCCAAGAGACCCAGTACTTC. It codes for CASSRRLAETVQETQYF. The whole variable domain, filled in from reference TRBV7-7 and TRBJ2-5, reads GAGVSQSPRYKVTKRGQDVTLRCDPISSHATLYWYQQALGQGPEFLTYFNYEAQPDKSGLPSDRFSAERPEGSISTLTIQRTEQRDSAMYRCASSRRLAETVQETQYFGPGTRLLVL.

This clone has a handful of counts. The chain combines TRBV6-1 with TRBJ2-1, with a possible D match to TRBD1 (5 bases). The CDR3 is 15 amino acids. The ends were cut back, 2 bases at V and 1 base at J, with 9 bases in the middle. Germline V gene sequence: CDR1 MNHNS, CDR2 SASEGT. The CDR3 DNA sequence: TGTGCCAGCAGTGAATGGTCAGGGTCCTACAATGAGCAGTTCTTC. Protein product: CASSEWSGSYNEQFF.

This chain connects TRBV6-5 to TRBJ1-5; 7 nucleotides line up with TRBD1. This CDR3 contains 13 residues. Germline-derived CDR1 and CDR2 are MNHEY and SVGAGI. With V trimmed by 6 bases and J by 3 bases, 2 bases remained unmatched. The CDR3: CASSGTANQPQHF. The CDR3 DNA is TGTGCCAGCAGCGGGACAGCCAATCAGCCCCAGCATTTT.

The V and J genes are TRBV28 and TRBJ1-4; D remains ambiguous. The ends were cut back, 7 bases at V and 8 bases at J, with 14 bases in the middle. There are 13 residues in the CDR3. Germline CDR1 and CDR2: MDHEN and SYDVKM. CDR3: CASTPTAREKLFF. The DNA of the CDR3 is TGTGCCAGCACCCCTACTGCCCGGGAAAAACTGTTTTTT.

Comments on this clone: Other DNA sequences in this sample translate to the same CDR3. The rearrangement uses TRBV18 and TRBJ1-4; a possible D gene is TRBD1 (6 bases). The length of the CDR3 is 14 residues. The germline V gene has CDR1 KGHSH and CDR2 LQKENI. V lost 2 bases and J lost 2, with 6 bases in between. CDR3 bases: TGTGCCAGCTCACCAACAGGGACTAATGAAAAACTGTTTTTT. Translated, it gives CASSPTGTNEKLFF.

The chain carries TRBV11-2 and TRBJ1-2; 7 bases agree with TRBD1. Germline trimming cut 6 bases from V and 8 bases from J; bases unmatched to any gene: 12. The CDR3 length is 14 residues. Germline loops: CDR1 SGHAT, CDR2 FQNNGV. DNA of the CDR3: TGTGCCAGCAGACCTCTACAGGGGAGAAAAGGCTACACCTTC. Protein product: CASRPLQGRKGYTF.

V gene TRBV19 combines with J gene TRBJ1-6; no reliable D call. The CDR3 consists of 14 residues. Between the trimmed V and J ends, which lost 3 bases and 17 bases, there was a span of 20 bases. Germline loops: CDR1 LNHDA, CDR2 SQIVND (reference sequence). CDR3 protein: CASSIGSGVSPFHF. DNA for the CDR3: TGTGCCAGTAGTATCGGCAGCGGGGTTAGTCCCTTCCACTTT.

J is TRBJ1-4 and V is TRBV7-2; the D is unclear. Germline CDR1 reads SGHTA; CDR2 reads FQGNSA. The CDR3 is 15 amino acids. V was clipped by 2 bases and J by 1 base, with 8 bases between them. The CDR3 sequence is CASSLPGGTNEKLFF. CDR3 in DNA: TGTGCCAGCAGCTTACCGGGAGGAACTAATGAAAAACTGTTTTTT.

The chain links TRBV6-5 to TRBJ2-1, with D tentatively TRBD1 (6 bases). CDR1 MNHEY and CDR2 SVGAGI come from the germline V gene. V lost 2 bases and J lost 10, with 9 bases in between. This CDR3 comprises 12 residues. The CDR3 here is CASSYNRGEQFF. CDR3 DNA: TGTGCCAGCAGTTACAATAGGGGGGAGCAGTTCTTC.

The J gene is TRBJ2-2, the V gene TRBV6-6, with 11 bases aligning to TRBD1. This CDR3 contains 15 residues. Germline V gene data show CDR1 as MNHNY and CDR2 as SVGAGI (reference sequence). V lost 8 bases and J lost 6; bases outside the gene matches: 8. As DNA, the CDR3 is TGTGCCAGCCGGCCCGGACAGGGGGCATCCGGGGAGCTGTTTTTT. Translation gives CASRPGQGASGELFF.